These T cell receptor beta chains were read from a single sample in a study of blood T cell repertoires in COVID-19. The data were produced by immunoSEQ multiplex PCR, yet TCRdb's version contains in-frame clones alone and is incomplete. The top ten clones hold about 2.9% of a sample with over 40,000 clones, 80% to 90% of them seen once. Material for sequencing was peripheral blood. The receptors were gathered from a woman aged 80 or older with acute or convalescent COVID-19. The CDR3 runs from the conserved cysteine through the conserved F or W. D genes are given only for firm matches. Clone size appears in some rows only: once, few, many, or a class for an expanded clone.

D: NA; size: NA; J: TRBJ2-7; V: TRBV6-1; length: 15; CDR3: CASSEGGFSTYEQYF; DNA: TGTGCCAGCAGTGAAGGAGGGTTTTCCACCTACGAGCAGTACTTC
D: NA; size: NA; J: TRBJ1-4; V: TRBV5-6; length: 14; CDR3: CASSFQGVGEKLFF; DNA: TGTGCCAGCAGCTTTCAGGGTGTTGGTGAAAAACTGTTTTTT
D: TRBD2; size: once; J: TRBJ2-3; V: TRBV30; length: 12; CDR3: CAFSGGIDTQYF; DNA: TGTGCCTTTAGCGGGGGGATAGATACGCAGTATTTT
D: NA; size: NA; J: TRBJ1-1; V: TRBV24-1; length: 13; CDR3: CATSDSSGTEAFF; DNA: TGTGCCACCAGTGATTCCAGTGGTACTGAAGCTTTCTTT
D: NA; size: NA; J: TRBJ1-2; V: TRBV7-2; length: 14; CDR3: CASSLMPGNYGYTF; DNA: TGTGCCAGCAGCTTAATGCCGGGGAACTATGGCTACACCTTC
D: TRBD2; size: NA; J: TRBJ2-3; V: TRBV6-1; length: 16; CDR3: CASSASTAGGTDTQYF; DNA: TGTGCCAGCAGTGCCTCAACGGCGGGGGGCACAGATACGCAGTATTTT
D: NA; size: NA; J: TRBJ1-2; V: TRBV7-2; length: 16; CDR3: CASSSGAAVLNYGYTF; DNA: TGTGCCAGCAGCTCTGGAGCTGCGGTGCTTAACTATGGCTACACCTTC
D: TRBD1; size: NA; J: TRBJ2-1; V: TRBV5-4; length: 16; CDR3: CASSSPGTGGRNEQFF; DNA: TGTGCCAGCAGTTCCCCCGGGACAGGGGGCAGGAATGAGCAGTTCTTC
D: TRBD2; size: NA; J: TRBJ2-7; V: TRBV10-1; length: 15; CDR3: CASRFPSGGHYEQYF; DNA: TGCGCCAGCAGATTTCCTAGCGGGGGCCACTACGAGCAGTACTTC
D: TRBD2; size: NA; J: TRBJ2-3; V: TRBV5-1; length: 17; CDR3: CASSLGLAGGTTDTQYF; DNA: TGCGCCAGCAGCTTGGGACTAGCGGGGGGAACCACAGATACGCAGTATTTT
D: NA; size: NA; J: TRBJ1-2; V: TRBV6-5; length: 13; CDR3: CASSFQGNYGYTF; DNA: TGTGCCAGCAGTTTCCAGGGCAACTATGGCTACACCTTC
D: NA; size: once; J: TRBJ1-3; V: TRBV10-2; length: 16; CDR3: CASSESGSYSGNTIYF; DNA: TGCGCCAGCAGTGAATCAGGGTCGTACTCTGGAAACACCATATATTTT
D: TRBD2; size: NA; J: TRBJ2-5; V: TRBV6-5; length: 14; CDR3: CASRRLAGEETQYF; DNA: TGTGCCAGCAGACGACTAGCGGGGGAGGAGACCCAGTACTTC
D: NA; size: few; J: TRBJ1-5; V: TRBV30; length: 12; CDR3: CAWSDYGQPQHF; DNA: TGTGCCTGGAGTGACTACGGCCAGCCCCAGCATTTT
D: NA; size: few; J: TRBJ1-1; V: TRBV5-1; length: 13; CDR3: CASSLGPTGEAFF; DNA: TGCGCCAGCAGCTTGGGTCCCACGGGAGAAGCTTTCTTT
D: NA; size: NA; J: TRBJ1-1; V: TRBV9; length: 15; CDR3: CASSVGLFMNTEAFF; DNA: TGTGCCAGCAGCGTGGGACTATTCATGAACACTGAAGCTTTCTTT
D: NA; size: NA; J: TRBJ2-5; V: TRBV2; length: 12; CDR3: CASSDIQETQYF; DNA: TGTGCCAGCTCGGACATCCAAGAGACCCAGTACTTC
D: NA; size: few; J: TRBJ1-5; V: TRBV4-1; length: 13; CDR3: CASSQGQFQPQHF; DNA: TGCGCCAGCAGCCAAGGTCAGTTTCAGCCCCAGCATTTT
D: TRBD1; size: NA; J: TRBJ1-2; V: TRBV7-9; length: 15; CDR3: CASSADQTGANGYTF; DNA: TGTGCCAGCAGCGCCGATCAGACAGGGGCCAATGGCTACACCTTC
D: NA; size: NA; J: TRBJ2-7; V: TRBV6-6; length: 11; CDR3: CASSSSLEQYF; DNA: TGTGCCAGCAGTTCTTCTCTCGAGCAGTACTTC
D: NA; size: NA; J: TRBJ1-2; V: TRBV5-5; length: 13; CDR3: CASSLGGKEGYTF; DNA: TGTGCCAGCAGCCTCGGAGGAAAGGAGGGCTACACCTTC
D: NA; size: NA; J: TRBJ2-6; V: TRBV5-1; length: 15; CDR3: CASSFTGTGANVLTF; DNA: TGCGCCAGCAGCTTTACGGGTACTGGGGCCAACGTCCTGACTTTC
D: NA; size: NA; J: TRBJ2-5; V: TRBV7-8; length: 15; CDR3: CASSYAGTFKETQYF; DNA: TGTGCCAGCAGCTACGCCGGGACTTTTAAAGAGACCCAGTACTTC
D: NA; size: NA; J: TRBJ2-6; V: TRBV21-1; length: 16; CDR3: CASSPGGFSGANVLTF; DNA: TGTGCCAGCAGCCCCGGCGGCTTCTCTGGGGCCAACGTCCTGACTTTC
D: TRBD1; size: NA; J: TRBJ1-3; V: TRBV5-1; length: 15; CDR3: CASSANTGGGNTIYF; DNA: TGCGCCAGCAGCGCGAATACAGGGGGAGGAAACACCATATATTTT
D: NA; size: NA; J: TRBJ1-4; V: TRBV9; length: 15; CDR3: CASSARAATNEKLFF; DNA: TGTGCCAGCAGCGCCAGGGCTGCAACTAATGAAAAACTGTTTTTT
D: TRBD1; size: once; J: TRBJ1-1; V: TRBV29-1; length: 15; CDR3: CSVEGGQGGVPKAFF; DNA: TGCAGCGTTGAAGGAGGACAGGGGGGCGTTCCCAAAGCTTTCTTT
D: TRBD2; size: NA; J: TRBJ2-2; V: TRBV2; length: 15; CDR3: CASSEARGGTGELFF; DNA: TGTGCCAGCAGTGAAGCGCGGGGGGGGACCGGGGAGCTGTTTTTT
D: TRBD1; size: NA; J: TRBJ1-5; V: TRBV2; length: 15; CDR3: CASSSGTGRNQPQHF; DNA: TGTGCCAGCAGTTCCGGGACAGGGCGCAATCAGCCCCAGCATTTT
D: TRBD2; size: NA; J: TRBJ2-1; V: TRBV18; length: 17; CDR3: CASSRDSGGRTYNEQFF; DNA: TGTGCCAGCTCACGGGATAGCGGGGGAAGGACCTACAATGAGCAGTTCTTC
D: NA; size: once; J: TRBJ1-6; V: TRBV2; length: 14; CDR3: CASSEGQGYSPLHF; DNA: TGTGCCAGCAGTGAGGGACAAGGGTATTCACCCCTCCACTTT
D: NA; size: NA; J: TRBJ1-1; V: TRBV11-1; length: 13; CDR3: CASSPWGGTEAFF; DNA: TGTGCCAGCAGTCCTTGGGGGGGTACTGAAGCTTTCTTT
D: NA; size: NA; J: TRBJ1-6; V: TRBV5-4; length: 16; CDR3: CASSLGVSSYNSPLHF; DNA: TGTGCCAGCAGCTTGGGCGTAAGCTCCTATAATTCACCCCTCCACTTT
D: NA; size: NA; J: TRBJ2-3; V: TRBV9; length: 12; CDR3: CASSSTPDTQYF; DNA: TGTGCCAGCAGCTCCACTCCTGATACGCAGTATTTT
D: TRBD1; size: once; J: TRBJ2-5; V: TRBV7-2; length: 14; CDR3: CASSFPGQGETQYF; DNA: TGTGCCAGCAGCTTCCCGGGACAGGGAGAGACCCAGTACTTC
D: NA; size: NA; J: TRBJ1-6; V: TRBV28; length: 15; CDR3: CASTLPFGQNSPLHF; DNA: TGTGCCAGCACCTTGCCTTTTGGCCAAAATTCACCCCTCCACTTT
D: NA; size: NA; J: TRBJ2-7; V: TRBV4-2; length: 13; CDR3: CASSRDGNYEQYF; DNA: TGTGCCAGCAGCCGAGACGGTAACTACGAGCAGTACTTC
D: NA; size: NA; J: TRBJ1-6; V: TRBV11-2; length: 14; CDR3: CASSQDSRLSPLHF; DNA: TGTGCCAGCAGCCAGGACAGCCGTCTTTCACCCCTCCACTTT
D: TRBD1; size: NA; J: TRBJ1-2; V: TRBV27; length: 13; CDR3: CASSPQGAPGYTF; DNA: TGTGCCAGCAGTCCTCAGGGGGCGCCCGGCTACACCTTC
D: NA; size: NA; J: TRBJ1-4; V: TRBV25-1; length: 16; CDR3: CASSARGRERNEKLFF; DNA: TGTGCCAGCAGTGCCAGGGGCAGGGAAAGGAATGAAAAACTGTTTTTT
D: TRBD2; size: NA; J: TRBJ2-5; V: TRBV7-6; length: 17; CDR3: CASSLTQLAVDQETQYF; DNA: TGTGCCAGCAGCTTAACCCAGCTAGCGGTAGACCAAGAGACCCAGTACTTC
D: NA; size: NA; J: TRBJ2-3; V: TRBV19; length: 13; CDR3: CASSMWGADTQYF; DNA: TGTGCCAGTAGTATGTGGGGGGCAGATACGCAGTATTTT
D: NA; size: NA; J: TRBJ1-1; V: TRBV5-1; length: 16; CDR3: CASRKEPQGRVTEAFF; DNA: TGCGCCAGCAGGAAAGAACCCCAGGGGCGGGTCACTGAAGCTTTCTTT
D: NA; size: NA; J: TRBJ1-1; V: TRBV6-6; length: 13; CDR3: CASNNRPNTEAFF; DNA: TGTGCCAGCAACAACAGGCCGAACACTGAAGCTTTCTTT
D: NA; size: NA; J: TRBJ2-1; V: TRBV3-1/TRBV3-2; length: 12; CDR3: CASSRDRSEQFF; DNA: TGTGCCAGCAGCCGAGATCGGAGCGAGCAGTTCTTC
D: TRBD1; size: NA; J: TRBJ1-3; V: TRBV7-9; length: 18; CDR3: CASSSTRTGRFSGNTIYF; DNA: TGTGCCAGCAGCTCCACCCGGACAGGGAGATTCTCTGGAAACACCATATATTTT
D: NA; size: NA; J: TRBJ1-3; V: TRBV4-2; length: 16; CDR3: CASSQEPSVSGNTIYF; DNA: TGTGCCAGCAGCCAAGAACCCTCAGTGTCAGGAAACACCATATATTTT
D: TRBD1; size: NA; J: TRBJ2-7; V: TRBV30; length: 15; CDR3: CAWSMLFGQGYEQYF; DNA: TGTGCCTGGAGTATGCTTTTCGGACAGGGCTACGAGCAGTACTTC
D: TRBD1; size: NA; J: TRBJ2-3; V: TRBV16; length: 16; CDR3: CASSPPGQGVADTQYF; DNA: TGTGCCAGCAGCCCTCCTGGACAGGGGGTCGCAGATACGCAGTATTTT
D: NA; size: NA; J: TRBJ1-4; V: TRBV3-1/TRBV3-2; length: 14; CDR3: CASSRSGSNEKLFF; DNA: TGTGCCAGCAGCCGATCGGGGTCTAATGAAAAACTGTTTTTT